What follows describes a single T cell receptor (beta chain). What it binds is unknown. These data come from a study of cytomegalovirus exposure and HLA in healthy donors. Study-wide points: Within the 130 or so validation repertoires, first-cohort TCR clusters tended to co-occur, according to a later analysis.

The table came from immunoSEQ multiplex PCR; TCRdb's copy has only in-frame clones and leaves some out. This table holds roughly 130,000 clones, 85% to 90% found once. The CDR3 extends over 13 amino acids. The ends lost 4 bases at V and 6 bases at J; junction bases unmatched: 1. From germline, CDR1 is MNHNS and CDR2 SASEGT. The clonotype comes from a woman in her twenties or thirties in good health and CMV-seropositive. Sequenced input: PBMCs. This chain links TRBV6-1 with TRBJ1-2; TRBD1 agrees at 11 bases. The DNA of the CDR3 is TGTGCCAGCAGTGGGGACAGGGGGGATGGCTACACCTTC. The encoded protein is CASSGDRGDGYTF.